This T cell receptor beta chain was profiled in a study of CD8+ T cells in alopecia areata. Study details: Treated individuals took tofacitinib by mouth, 5 to 10 mg twice daily.

With respect to this clone: Its antigen is still unknown.

Study results and limitations: Clonality was higher in lesional than normal scalp, especially in alopecia totalis/universalis.

Extraction and reverse transcription of RNA yielded cDNA as the sequencing template. Profiled with immunoSEQ multiplex PCR; TCRdb holds only in-frame clones, not every one. The table includes about 150,000 clones, under 60% detected once. The sorting of PBMCs gave CD4+ and CD8+ T cells. CDR1 and CDR2 (germline): MGHDK, SYGVNS. Trimming cost V 6 bases and J 7 bases; bases outside gene matches: 6. This CDR3 contains 13 residues. The chain combines TRBV25-1 with TRBJ1-2, with 9 bases identical to TRBD1. The specimen was CD8+ T cells sorted from blood, collected at week 0. This clonotype originated in a human donor with alopecia areata. The DNA of the CDR3 is TGTGCCAGCAGACTCGACAGGGGGTCTGGCTACACCTTC. Translating gives CASRLDRGSGYTF.